This record looks at one TCR beta chain sequence and its context. What it recognizes is unknown. This record belongs to a study of OX40 agonist ivuxolimab in advanced cancers. CDR3 length: 13 amino acids. Germline V gene lookup returns CDR1 SGHRS and CDR2 YFSETQ. The V end was cut by 2 bases, the J end by 4 bases, with 9 bases between. Study outcomes and limitations: Low normalized T-cell clonal expansion was also seen in some nonresponders.

TCRdb's copy holds only in-frame clones and misses some; the assay was immunoSEQ multiplex PCR. The table has just under 100,000 clones, around 94% seen once. Sequencing was performed on CD4+ or CD8+ T cells sorted from blood, taken in a trial of the OX40 agonist ivuxolimab. This receptor was identified in an adult with an advanced solid tumor such as melanoma, head and neck, liver or kidney cancer. The chain is built from TRBV5-1 and TRBJ2-5; D is undetermined. CDR3 in amino acids: CASSLGLGETQYF. The CDR3 DNA reads as TGCGCCAGCAGCTTAGGGCTGGGAGAGACCCAGTACTTC. The full variable domain, in which reference TRBV5-1 and TRBJ2-5 provide the parts outside the CDR3, is KAGVTQTPRYLIKTRGQQVTLSCSPISGHRSVSWYQQTPGQGLQFLFEYFSETQRNKGNFPGRFSGRQFSNSRSEMNVSTLELGDSALYLCASSLGLGETQYFGPGTRLLVL.